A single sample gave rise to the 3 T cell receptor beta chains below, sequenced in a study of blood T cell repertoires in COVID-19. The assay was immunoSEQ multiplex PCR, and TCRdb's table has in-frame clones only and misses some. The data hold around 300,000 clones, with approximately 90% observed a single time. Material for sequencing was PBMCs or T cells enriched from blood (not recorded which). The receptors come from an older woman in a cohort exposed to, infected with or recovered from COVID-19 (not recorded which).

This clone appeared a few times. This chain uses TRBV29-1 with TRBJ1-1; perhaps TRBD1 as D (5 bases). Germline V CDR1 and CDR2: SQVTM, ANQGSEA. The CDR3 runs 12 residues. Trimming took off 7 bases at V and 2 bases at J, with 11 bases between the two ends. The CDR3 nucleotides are TGCAGCGGTGGGCGGACAAACACTGAAGCTTTCTTT. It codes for CSGGRTNTEAFF.

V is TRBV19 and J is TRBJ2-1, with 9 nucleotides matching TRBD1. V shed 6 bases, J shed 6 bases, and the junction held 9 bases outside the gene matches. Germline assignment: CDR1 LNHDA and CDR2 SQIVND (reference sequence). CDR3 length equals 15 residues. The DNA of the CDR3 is TGTGCCAGTAGGACCCCGGGACAGGGTACCAATGAGCAGTTCTTC. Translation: CASRTPGQGTNEQFF.

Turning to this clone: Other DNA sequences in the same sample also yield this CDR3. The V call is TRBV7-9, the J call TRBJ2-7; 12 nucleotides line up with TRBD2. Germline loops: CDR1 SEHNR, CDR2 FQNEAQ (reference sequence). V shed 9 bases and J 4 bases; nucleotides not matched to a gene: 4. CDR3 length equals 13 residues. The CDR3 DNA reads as TGTGCCAGTTCACTAGCGGGAGGATACGAGCAGTACTTC. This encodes CASSLAGGYEQYF.